The sequence of this T cell receptor beta chain was determined in a study of blood T cell repertoires in COVID-19 (dated by TCRdb to between 2020 and 2021). Regarding the research as a whole: Samples covering the acute and convalescent phases of COVID-19 were provided by collaborators in the United States, Italy and Spain. The prospective study material was composed of cDNA or gDNA derived from T cells, B-cell-depleted T cells, or PBMCs. The dataset comprised deeply sampled blood TCRbeta repertoires from subjects exposed to, actively infected with, or recovered from COVID-19. The repertoires were released in a freely available public database meant as a resource for research on the immune response to SARS-CoV-2. Samples came from the ongoing ImmuneRACE study (first 160 participants) plus 1,254 subjects from 6 global collaborators. A de-identified subject ID, COVID-19 status, age in years and sex were almost always included in the sample metadata. Where available, HLA class I and class II types were taken from metadata supplied by the sample provider and were not determined by assay-based typing. General study outcomes and caveats: The amount of clinical and demographic metadata varied by source and participant and was provided uncurated.

Reading from cysteine to phenylalanine, the CDR3 counts 17 amino acids. The sequence is cut down to CDR3 DNA, 51 bases in frame from base 1. The V and J ends are trimmed by 0 bases and 5 bases, leaving 18 bases between them. The germline V gene provides CDR1 SGHRS and CDR2 YFSETQ. Points on this clone: Its antigen is currently not known. Within one base of it there is no much larger clone, and no base qualities were kept.

TCRbeta CDR3 regions were amplified from genomic DNA by means of the immunoSEQ Assay, a bias-controlled multiplex PCR. The study's processing was this. The number of nucleated cells in each sample was estimated from the amplification of reference gene primers within the assay. To quantify the absolute abundance of each unique TCRbeta CDR3 rearrangement, sequence reads were collapsed and filtered. For each sample, productive Simpson clonality was calculated as the square root of Simpson's diversity index across productive rearrangements. What TCRdb holds here is the immuneACCESS table cut down to in-frame rearrangements. Part of the clones is not present; checked against another copy, under half of the missing clones reflect an unresolved V gene, and the others are unexplained. The V and J calls and the clone size are those of that table, but D and trimming were determined from the DNA. The sample table holds fewer than 400,000 clones, of which approximately 87% were seen once. The ten largest clonotypes hold 10% of the sample.

Enrolling through a virtual design, the prospective study's participants ranged in age from roughly 18 to 89 years and lived across about two dozen United States geographic areas. To assign participants to cohorts, the prospective study relied on clinical history that participants themselves reported in a screening survey and a study questionnaire. ImmuneRACE Cohort 3 recovered participants were defined by two consecutive negative NP/OP PCR tests, healthcare professional clearance, or symptom resolution. In the prospective study, whole blood, serum and a nasopharyngeal or oropharyngeal swab were collected from each participant by mobile phlebotomists. Over a roughly 2-month period, participants in the prospective study had the option of providing additional blood draws and questionnaires. Before DNA extraction, blood samples from the prospective study were shipped at room temperature or frozen.

The sequenced sample consisted of PBMCs or T cells enriched from blood (not recorded which). The sequence came from a woman between 50 and 59 years old who had recovered from COVID-19. The V and J genes are TRBV5-1 and TRBJ2-1; the D gene cannot be named for sure. This receptor has the CDR3 CASSLVVLDNYNNEQFF. The DNA sequence is given as TGCGCCAGCAGCTTGGTTGTCTTGGATAACTACAACAATGAGCAGTTCTTC.